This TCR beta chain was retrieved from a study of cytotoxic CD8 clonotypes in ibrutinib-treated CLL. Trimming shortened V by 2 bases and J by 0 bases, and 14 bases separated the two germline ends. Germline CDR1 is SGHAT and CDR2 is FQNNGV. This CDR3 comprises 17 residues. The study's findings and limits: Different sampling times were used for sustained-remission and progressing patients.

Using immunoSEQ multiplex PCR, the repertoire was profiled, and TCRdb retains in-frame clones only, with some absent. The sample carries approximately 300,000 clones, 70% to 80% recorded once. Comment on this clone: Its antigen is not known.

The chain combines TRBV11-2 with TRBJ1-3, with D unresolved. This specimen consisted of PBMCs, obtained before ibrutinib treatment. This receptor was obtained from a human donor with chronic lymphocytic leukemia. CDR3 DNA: TGTGCCAGCAGCTTAAGCATCGGGCCGGACTCTGGAAACACCATATATTTT. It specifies CASSLSIGPDSGNTIYF. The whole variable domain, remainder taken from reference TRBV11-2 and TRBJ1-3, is EAGVAQSPRYKIIEKRQSVAFWCNPISGHATLYWYQQILGQGPKLLIQFQNNGVVDDSQLPKDRFSAERLKGVDSTLKIQPAKLEDSAVYLCASSLSIGPDSGNTIYFGEGSWLTVV.